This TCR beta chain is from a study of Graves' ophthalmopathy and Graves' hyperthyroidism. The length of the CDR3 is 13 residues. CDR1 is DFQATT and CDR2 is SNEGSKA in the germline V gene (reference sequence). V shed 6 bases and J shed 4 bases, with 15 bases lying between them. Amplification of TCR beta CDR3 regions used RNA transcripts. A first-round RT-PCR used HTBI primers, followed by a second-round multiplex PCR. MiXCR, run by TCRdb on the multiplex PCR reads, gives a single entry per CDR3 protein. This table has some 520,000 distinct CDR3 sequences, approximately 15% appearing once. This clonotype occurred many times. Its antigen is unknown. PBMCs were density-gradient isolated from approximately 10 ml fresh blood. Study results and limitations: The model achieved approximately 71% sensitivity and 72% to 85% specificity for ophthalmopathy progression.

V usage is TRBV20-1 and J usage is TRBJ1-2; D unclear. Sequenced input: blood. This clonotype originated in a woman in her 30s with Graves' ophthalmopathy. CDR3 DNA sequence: TGCAGTGCACCCCTCACAGAAGTCTATGGCTACACCTTC. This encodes CSAPLTEVYGYTF.